The 5 T cell receptor beta chains listed next were all sequenced from one sample in a study of cytomegalovirus exposure and HLA in healthy donors (dated by TCRdb to 2017 to 2019). The library was generated by the immunoSEQ multiplex PCR assay. For the multiplex PCR, a mixture combining 60 forward primers for TCR Vbeta segments and 13 reverse primers for TCR Jbeta segments was used. TCRdb stores this immuneACCESS table with in-frame sequences only. Part of the clones is absent; in the studies checked, under half of the shortfall reflects unresolved V genes, and no reason is known for the rest. The sample contains 160,000 or so clones, approximately 81% of them found a single time. Jointly, the top ten make up 1.5% to 2.5% of the sample. Sequencing was performed on PBMCs. The receptors stem from a man between 18 and 35 years old in good health and CMV-seronegative.

This chain links TRBV14 with TRBJ1-3, with a possible D match to TRBD1 (6 bases). CDR3 length: 17 residues. In germline, CDR1 is SGHDN, CDR2 FVKESK. The germline V and J ends were trimmed by 1 base and 0 bases, with 13 bases remaining between them. Here the CDR3 DNA reads TGTGCCAGCAGCCAAGGTACCACAGGGCCCTCTGGAAACACCATATATTTT. The encoded protein is CASSQGTTGPSGNTIYF.

V and J are TRBV27 and TRBJ2-7, with D perhaps matching TRBD2 (6 bases). Germline CDR1 is MNHEY and CDR2 is SMNVEV (reference sequence). This CDR3 contains 14 residues. Trimming shortened V by 5 bases and J by 5 bases, and 16 bases separated the two germline ends. The DNA of the CDR3 is TGTGCCAGCAGTCCTCGGACTAAGTCCCACGAGCAGTACTTC. Protein sequence: CASSPRTKSHEQYF.

The chain is built from TRBV4-1 and TRBJ2-6, with 7 bases fitting TRBD1. Germline trimming cut 0 bases from V and 1 base from J; bases unmatched to any gene: 3. Germline V gene data show CDR1 as MGHRA and CDR2 as YSYEKL. The CDR3 has 17 amino acids. The CDR3 here is CASSQDPDRSGANVLTF. CDR3 nucleotide sequence: TGCGCCAGCAGCCAAGATCCGGACAGGTCTGGGGCCAACGTCCTGACTTTC.

The genes are TRBV5-1 and TRBJ2-7; D is perhaps TRBD2 (6 bases). Trimming took off 4 bases at V and 6 bases at J, with 20 bases between the two ends. The CDR3 runs to 15 residues. Germline V gene data show CDR1 as SGHRS and CDR2 as YFSETQ. CDR3 in DNA: TGCGCCAGCAGCCTACCCGGGACTGCCCAACCCGAGCAGTACTTC. It translates to CASSLPGTAQPEQYF.

This rearrangement joins TRBV6-5 to TRBJ1-5; TRBD1 aligns across 9 bases. CDR3 length equals 15 residues. V was pared by 4 bases and J by 6 bases, with 7 bases of the junction left unmatched. Germline loops: CDR1 MNHEY, CDR2 SVGAGI. CDR3 residues: CASSSGGQGIQPQHF. The CDR3 DNA follows: TGTGCCAGCAGTTCCGGGGGACAGGGCATTCAGCCCCAGCATTTT.